This T cell receptor (beta chain) was sequenced during a study of cytomegalovirus exposure and HLA in healthy donors. The primer mix had 60 Vbeta and 13 Jbeta primers. The assay was immunoSEQ multiplex PCR, and TCRdb's table has in-frame clones only and misses some. The sample carries more than 80,000 clones, around 64% recorded once. This CDR3 is built from 16 residues. The V and J ends lost 0 bases and 1 base, in that order; junction bases with no gene match: 2. The V gene's germline CDR1 is SGDLS and CDR2 YYNGEE. The clonotype was recovered from a human donor in good health. Sequencing was performed on PBMCs. The chain is built from TRBV9 and TRBJ2-2; 8 bases fit TRBD1. The CDR3 sequence: CASSVGQGKNTGELFF. CDR3 DNA sequence: TGTGCCAGCAGCGTAGGACAGGGGAAGAACACCGGGGAGCTGTTTTTT.